This T cell receptor beta chain appears in the sequencing data of a study of technical replicates of blood from a few donors. V gave up 7 bases and J gave up 1 base, with 10 bases separating them. The CDR3 has 13 residues. Germline V gene data show CDR1 as MNHNY and CDR2 as SVGAGI (reference sequence). Libraries were prepared by immunoSEQ multiplex PCR; TCRdb keeps only in-frame clonotypes and omits some of them. The sample consists of around 68,000 clones, roughly nine tenths of them appearing once. The receptor was isolated from a human donor in good health. Some clones in this sample may be carry-over from other donors' samples. The V gene is TRBV6-6, the J gene TRBJ2-5, with D perhaps matching TRBD2 (6 bases). The sample comprised T cells isolated from PBMCs. CDR3 region: CASTVGSQETQYF. CDR3 DNA sequence: TGTGCCAGCACCGTCGGGAGCCAAGAGACCCAGTACTTC.